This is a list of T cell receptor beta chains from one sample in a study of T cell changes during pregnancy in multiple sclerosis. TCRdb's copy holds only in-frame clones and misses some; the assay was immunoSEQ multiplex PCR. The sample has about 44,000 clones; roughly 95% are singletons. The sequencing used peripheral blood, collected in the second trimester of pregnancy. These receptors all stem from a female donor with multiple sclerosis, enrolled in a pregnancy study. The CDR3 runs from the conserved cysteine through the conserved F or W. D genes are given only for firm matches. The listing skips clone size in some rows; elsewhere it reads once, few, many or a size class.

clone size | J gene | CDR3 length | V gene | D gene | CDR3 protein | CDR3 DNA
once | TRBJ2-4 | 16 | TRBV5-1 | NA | CASSSTGAGTKNIQYF | TGCGCCAGCAGCTCCACCGGGGCGGGGACCAAAAACATTCAGTACTTC
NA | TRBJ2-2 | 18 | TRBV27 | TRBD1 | CASSFRRTGGEGTGELFF | TGTGCCAGCAGTTTTAGGAGGACAGGGGGCGAGGGGACCGGGGAGCTGTTTTTT
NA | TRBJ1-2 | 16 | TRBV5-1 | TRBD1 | CASSSLDPGGHGRYTF | TGCGCCAGCAGCTCTTTGGACCCAGGGGGCCACGGCAGATACACCTTC
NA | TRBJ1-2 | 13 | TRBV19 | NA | CASSIDRRDGYTF | TGTGCCAGTAGTATAGATCGACGGGATGGCTACACCTTC
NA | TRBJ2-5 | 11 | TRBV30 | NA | CAFTGQETQYF | TGTGCCTTTACAGGGCAAGAGACCCAGTACTTC
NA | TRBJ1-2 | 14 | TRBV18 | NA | CASSPNRQTHDYTF | TGTGCCAGCTCACCGAATAGACAGACCCATGACTACACCTTC
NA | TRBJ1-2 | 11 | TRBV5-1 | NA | CASSFEGGYTF | TGCGCCAGCAGCTTCGAGGGAGGCTACACCTTC
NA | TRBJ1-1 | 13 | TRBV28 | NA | CVAGRSSNTEAFF | TGTGTCGCGGGACGCTCATCGAACACTGAAGCTTTCTTT
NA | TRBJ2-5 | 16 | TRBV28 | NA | CASSLVGAGTQETQYF | TGTGCCAGCAGTTTAGTCGGAGCGGGTACCCAAGAGACCCAGTACTTC
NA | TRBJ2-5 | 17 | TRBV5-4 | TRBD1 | CASSLSGRTGGRETQYF | TGTGCCAGCAGCTTGTCAGGACGAACAGGGGGACGGGAGACCCAGTACTTC
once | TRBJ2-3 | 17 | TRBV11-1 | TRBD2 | CASSQIWTSGRGDTQYF | TGTGCCAGCAGTCAAATTTGGACTAGCGGGAGAGGTGATACGCAGTATTTT
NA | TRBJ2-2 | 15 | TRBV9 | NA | CASSSPSGSTGELFF | TGTGCCAGCAGCTCCCCCAGTGGCAGCACCGGGGAGCTGTTTTTT
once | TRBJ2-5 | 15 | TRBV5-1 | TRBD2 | CASSLASGVQETQYF | TGCGCCAGCAGCTTGGCTAGCGGGGTACAAGAGACCCAGTACTTC
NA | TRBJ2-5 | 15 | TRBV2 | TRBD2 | CASSGGSGRQETQYF | TGTGCCAGCAGTGGAGGAAGCGGGAGACAAGAGACCCAGTACTTC
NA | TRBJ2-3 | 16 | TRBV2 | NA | CASSGGLIASTDTQYF | TGTGCCAGCAGCGGAGGCTTGATAGCTAGCACAGATACGCAGTATTTT
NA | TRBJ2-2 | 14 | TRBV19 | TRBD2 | CASRGLAATGELFF | TGTGCCAGTAGGGGCCTAGCGGCCACCGGGGAGCTGTTTTTT
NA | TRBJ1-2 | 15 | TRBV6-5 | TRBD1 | CASSPSPTGDGRYTF | TGTGCCAGCAGTCCCTCCCCGACAGGGGACGGCCGCTACACCTTC
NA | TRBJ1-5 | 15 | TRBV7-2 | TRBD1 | CASSLAGQGTQPQHF | TGTGCCAGCAGCTTAGCGGGACAGGGTACTCAGCCCCAGCATTTT
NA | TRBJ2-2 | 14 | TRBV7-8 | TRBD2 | CASRRTSRTGELFF | TGTGCCAGCAGGAGGACTAGCCGCACCGGGGAGCTGTTTTTT
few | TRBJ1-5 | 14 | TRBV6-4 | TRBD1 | CASSPTGGNQPQHF | TGTGCCAGCTCCCCGACAGGGGGCAATCAGCCCCAGCATTTT
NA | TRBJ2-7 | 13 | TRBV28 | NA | CASRLTRAYEQYF | TGTGCCAGCAGGCTAACTAGGGCCTACGAGCAGTACTTC
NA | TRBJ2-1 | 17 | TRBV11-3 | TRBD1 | CASSLGTGTGVLNEQFF | TGTGCCAGCAGCTTAGGAACCGGGACAGGGGTCCTCAATGAGCAGTTCTTC
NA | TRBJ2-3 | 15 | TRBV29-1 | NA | CSATVGSTRTDTQYF | TGCAGCGCCACGGTAGGGAGTACGCGGACAGATACGCAGTATTTT
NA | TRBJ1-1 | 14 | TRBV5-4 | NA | CASSPSGGAFEAFF | TGTGCCAGCAGCCCGAGCGGGGGGGCGTTTGAAGCTTTCTTT
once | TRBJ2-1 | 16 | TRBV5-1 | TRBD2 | CASSSMTSGGTSEQFF | TGCGCCAGCAGTTCCATGACTAGCGGGGGGACTTCAGAGCAGTTCTTC
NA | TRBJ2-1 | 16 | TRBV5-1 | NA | CASSLEAVQGYNEQFF | TGCGCCAGCAGCTTGGAGGCGGTTCAGGGATACAATGAGCAGTTCTTC
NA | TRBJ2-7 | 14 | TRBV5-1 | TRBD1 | CASSSGTGPYEQYF | TGCGCCAGCAGCTCCGGGACAGGACCCTACGAGCAGTACTTC
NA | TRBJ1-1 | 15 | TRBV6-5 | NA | CASSLGQGLNTEAFF | TGTGCCAGCAGTCTAGGACAAGGACTGAACACTGAAGCTTTCTTT
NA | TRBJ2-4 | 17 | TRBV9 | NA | CASSVDGNGQAKNIQYF | TGTGCCAGCAGCGTAGATGGGAACGGACAGGCCAAAAACATTCAGTACTTC
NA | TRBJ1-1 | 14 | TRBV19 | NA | CASSSGQANTEAFF | TGTGCCAGTAGTTCGGGACAAGCGAACACTGAAGCTTTCTTT
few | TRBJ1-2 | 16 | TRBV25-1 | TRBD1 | CASSESGTGGIDGYTF | TGTGCCAGCAGTGAATCAGGGACAGGGGGAATCGATGGCTACACCTTC
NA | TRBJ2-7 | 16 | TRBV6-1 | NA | CASSEGPQPDYYEQYF | TGTGCCAGCAGTGAAGGCCCACAGCCTGACTACTACGAGCAGTACTTC
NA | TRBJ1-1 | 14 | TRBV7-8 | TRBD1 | CASSPRQGMTEAFF | TGTGCCAGCAGCCCCAGACAGGGGATGACTGAAGCTTTCTTT